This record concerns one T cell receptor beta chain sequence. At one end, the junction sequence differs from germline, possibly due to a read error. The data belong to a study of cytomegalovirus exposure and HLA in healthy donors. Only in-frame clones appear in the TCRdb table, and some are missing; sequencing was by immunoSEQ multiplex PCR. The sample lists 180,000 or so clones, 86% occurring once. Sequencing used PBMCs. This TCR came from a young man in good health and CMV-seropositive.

The chain's CDR3 is CASSLAHRARSSNEQFF. Here the CDR3 DNA reads TGCGCCAGCAGCTTGGCCCACAGGGCTCGATCCTCCAATGAGCAGTTCTTC. V is TRBV5-1 and J is TRBJ2-1, with D possibly being TRBD1 (6 bases). The CDR3 consists of 17 residues. CDR1 is SGHRS and CDR2 is YFSETQ in the germline V gene.